This section outlines one TCR beta chain sequence together with its context. The antigen remains unidentified. Following RNA extraction, reverse transcription yielded cDNA that acted as the sequencing template. Sequencing was performed with immunoSEQ multiplex PCR; in TCRdb, only in-frame clones are kept and a portion is missing. The sample lists 95,000 to 120,000 clones, 55% to 70% occurring once. This sample was included in a study of CD8+ T cells in alopecia areata. General study findings and limits: Scalp samples also contribute reads from the resident alphabeta T cells found in normal skin.

V was clipped by 3 bases and J by 4 bases, with 10 bases between them. CDR1 LNHNV and CDR2 YYDKDF come from the germline V gene (reference sequence). The CDR3 contains 13 residues. Alopecia areata patients had lesional scalp punch biopsies and peripheral blood taken from them. This chain uses TRBV15 with TRBJ2-7; maybe TRBD2 (5 bases). The sample was NKG2D-low CD8+ T cells sorted from blood. This receptor was obtained from a human donor with alopecia areata. This CDR3 is CATSSTRMYEQYF. The DNA of the CDR3 is TGTGCCACCAGCAGCACTAGGATGTACGAGCAGTACTTC.